This T cell receptor beta chain was found in a study of blood T cell repertoires in COVID-19. About the research overall: COVID-19 samples collected from the United States, Italy and Spain covered acute and convalescent phases. T cells, B-cell-depleted T cells, or PBMCs provided the cDNA or gDNA that served as material.

In the authors' methods: By means of reference gene primer amplification, nucleated cell counts were estimated. The method was immunoSEQ multiplex PCR; TCRdb's version includes in-frame clones alone and lacks a portion of them. D and trimming were read from the DNA, whereas the V and J calls and clone size are those reported in that table. The profile shows some 67,000 clones, 75% to 95% of them singletons. V was shortened by 9 bases and J by 0 bases, with 7 bases between the two germline ends. The CDR3 contains 13 residues. Germline-derived CDR1 and CDR2 are KGHDR and SFDVKD. The specimen sequenced was peripheral blood. This receptor was taken from a woman between 18 and 30 years old with acute or convalescent COVID-19. The rearrangement links TRBV24-1 to TRBJ2-2, with D hard to call. Written as DNA, the CDR3 is TGTGCCACCGGCGGCGCGAACACCGGGGAGCTGTTTTTT. Its translation: CATGGANTGELFF.